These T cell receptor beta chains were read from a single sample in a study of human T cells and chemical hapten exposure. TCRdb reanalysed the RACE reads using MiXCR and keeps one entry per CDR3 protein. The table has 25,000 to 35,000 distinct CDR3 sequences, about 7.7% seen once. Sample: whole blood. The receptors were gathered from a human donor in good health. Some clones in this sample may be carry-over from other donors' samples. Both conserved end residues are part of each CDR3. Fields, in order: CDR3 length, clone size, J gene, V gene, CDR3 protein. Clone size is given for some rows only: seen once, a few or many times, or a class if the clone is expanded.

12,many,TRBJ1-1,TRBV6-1,CASSESGTEAFF
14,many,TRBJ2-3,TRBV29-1,CSVKLTGLTDTQYF
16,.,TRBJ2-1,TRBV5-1,CASSLRAGGGGNEQFF
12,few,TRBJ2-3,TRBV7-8,CASRGLADTQYF
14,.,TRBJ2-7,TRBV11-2,CASSSGTGAWKQYF
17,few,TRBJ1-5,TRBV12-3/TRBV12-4,CASSLAHSGGSNQPQHF
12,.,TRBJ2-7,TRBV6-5,CASSPTPHEQYF
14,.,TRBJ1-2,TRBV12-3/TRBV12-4,CASSWGQGAYGYTF
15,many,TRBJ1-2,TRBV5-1,CASSISGTDFYGYTF
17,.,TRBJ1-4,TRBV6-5,CASTRAENWGLSEKLFF
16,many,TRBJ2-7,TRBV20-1,CSASSFIGTSRYEQYF
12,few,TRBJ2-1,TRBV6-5,CASTGVYNEQFF
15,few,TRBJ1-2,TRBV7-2,CASSLARRSSYGYTF
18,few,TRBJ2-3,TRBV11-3,CASSSGGVGSDRADTQYF
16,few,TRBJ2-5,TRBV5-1,CASSFSPTGVKETQYF
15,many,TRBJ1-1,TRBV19,CASSKSGPGNTEAFF
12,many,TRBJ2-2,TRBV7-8,CASSSAIGELFF
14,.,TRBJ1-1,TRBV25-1,CASSERSRNTEAFF
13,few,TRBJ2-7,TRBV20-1,CSARENTCYEQYF
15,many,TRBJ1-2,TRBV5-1,CASSPRTDAPYGYTF
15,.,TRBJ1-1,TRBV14,CASSQLIGRNTEAFF
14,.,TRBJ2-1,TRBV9,CASSVAWAIGEQFF
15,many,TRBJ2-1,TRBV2,CATASGSLTYNEQFF
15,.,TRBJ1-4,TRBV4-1,CASSQLAGGGEKLFF
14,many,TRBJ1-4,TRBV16,CASSHQGSNEKLFF
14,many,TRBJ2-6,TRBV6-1,CASSEDSGANVLTF
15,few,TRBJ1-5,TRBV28,CASSLSPPGDQPQHF
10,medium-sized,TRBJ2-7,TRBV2,CASSDYEQYF
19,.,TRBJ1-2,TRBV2,CASSPGGLGTGDRPYGYTF
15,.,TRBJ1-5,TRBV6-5,CASSLGARGNQPQHF
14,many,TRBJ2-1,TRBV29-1,CSVPSGGRYNEQFF
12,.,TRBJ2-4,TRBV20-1,CSARVGKNIQYF
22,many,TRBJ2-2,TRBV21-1,CASIPGVAGGPSRWKTSGELFF
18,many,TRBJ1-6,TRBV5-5,CASSLYGTHSSYNSPLHF
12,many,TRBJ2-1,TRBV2,CASSLERDEQFF
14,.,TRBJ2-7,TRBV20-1,CSAIRPPSSYEQYF
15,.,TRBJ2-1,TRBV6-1,CASSDLRYPHNEQFF
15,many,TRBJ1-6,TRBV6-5,CASRGGQGEVSPLHF
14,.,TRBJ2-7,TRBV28,CASMFAGVIYEQYF
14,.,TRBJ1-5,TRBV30,CAWSGGLVNQPQHF
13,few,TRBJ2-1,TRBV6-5,CASSYDGTNEQFF
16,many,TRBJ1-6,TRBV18,CASSPTTGQGNSPLHF
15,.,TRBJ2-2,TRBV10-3,CAINSGHMNTGELFF
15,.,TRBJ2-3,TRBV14,CASSQILGITDTRYF
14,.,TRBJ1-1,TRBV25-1,CASSARTGSTEAFF
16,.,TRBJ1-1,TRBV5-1,CASSKTQQLEGASAFF
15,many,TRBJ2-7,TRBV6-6,CASSYRSGGPGEQYF
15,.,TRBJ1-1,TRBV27,CASSFPGVKSTEAFF
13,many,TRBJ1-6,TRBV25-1,CASGQGGGSPLHF
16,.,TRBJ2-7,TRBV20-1,CSARDPAGLSRSEQYF
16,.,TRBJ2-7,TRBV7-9,CASSLLTGASAYEQYF
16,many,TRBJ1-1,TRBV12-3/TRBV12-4,CASSPTTRTRKTEAFF
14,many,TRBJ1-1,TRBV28,CASSLLRENTEAFF
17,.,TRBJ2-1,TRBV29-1,CSVEGTSGRLTYNEQFF
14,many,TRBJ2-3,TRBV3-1,CASSQSIRPDTQYF
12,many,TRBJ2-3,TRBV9,CASSPHSDTQYF